Below are 19 T cell receptor beta chains sequenced from a single sample in a study of blood T cell repertoires in COVID-19. The table came from immunoSEQ multiplex PCR; TCRdb's copy has only in-frame clones and leaves some out. The sample yields about 99,000 clones, about 91% seen once. The specimen was peripheral blood. All receptors come from a man aged 50 or older with COVID-19, enrolled during active disease.

This clone showed up just once. This chain joins TRBV5-1 and TRBJ2-4, with 11 positions matching TRBD1. J gave up 11 bases and V 3 bases, and 10 bases lay outside the gene matches. Per the germline V gene, CDR1 is SGHRS and CDR2 is YFSETQ. The CDR3 covers 15 residues. CDR3 protein: CASSSLSGTGGVQYF. DNA for the CDR3: TGCGCCAGCAGCTCTCTTTCCGGGACAGGGGGAGTTCAGTACTTC.

This clone has a handful of counts. The same CDR3 also results from other DNA sequences found in this sample. This sequence joins TRBV7-2 and TRBJ1-3, with 11 bases lining up with TRBD1. CDR1 SGHTA and CDR2 FQGNSA come from the germline V gene. Germline trimming cut 5 bases from V and 4 bases from J; bases unmatched to any gene: 4. The CDR3 has 15 amino acids. Written as DNA, the CDR3 is TGTGCCAGCAGCCCGGACAGGGGGCAAGGAAACACCATATATTTT. This translates into CASSPDRGQGNTIYF.

In its sample, this clone was seen a few times. This chain links TRBV19 with TRBJ1-1; D not resolved. V was pared by 3 bases and J by 6 bases, with 11 bases between. Germline V gene data show CDR1 as LNHDA and CDR2 as SQIVND (reference sequence). The CDR3 sequence is 13 residues long. CDR3 coding DNA: TGTGCCAGTAGTATCTTCACCCAGTCTGAAGCTTTCTTT. Protein: CASSIFTQSEAFF. Full variable domain (remainder filled in from reference TRBV19 and TRBJ1-1): DGGITQSPKYLFRKEGQNVTLSCEQNLNHDAMYWYRQDPGQGLRLIYYSQIVNDFQKGDIAEGYSVSREKKESFPLTVTSAQKNPTAFYLCASSIFTQSEAFFGQGTRLTVV.

The genes are TRBV19 and TRBJ1-4; possible D gene TRBD1, 5 bases. CDR3 size: 12 residues. Germline lookup yields CDR1 LNHDA and CDR2 SQIVND (reference sequence). Trimming cost V 10 bases and J 4 bases, with 10 bases left between them. CDR3 residues: CATRRGNEKLFF. CDR3 in DNA: TGTGCCACCCGAAGGGGTAATGAAAAACTGTTTTTT.

This chain joins TRBV6-5 and TRBJ1-1; 7 bases are shared with TRBD1. The CDR3 is 12 amino acids. Germline CDR1 reads MNHEY; CDR2 reads SVGAGI. V shed 9 bases, J shed 3 bases, and the junction held 4 bases outside the gene matches. DNA for the CDR3: TGTGCCAGTAACAGGGGAGACACTGAAGCTTTCTTT. Its translation is CASNRGDTEAFF.

V usage is TRBV10-2 and J usage is TRBJ1-2; no clear D gene. The CDR3 has 14 amino acids. Deletions cut 4 bases from V and 4 bases from J, with 13 bases between. CDR1 is WSHSY and CDR2 is SAAADI in the germline V gene. CDR3 region: CASSASGETYGYTF. The CDR3 region has the DNA TGCGCCAGCAGTGCGTCAGGAGAGACCTATGGCTACACCTTC.

The chain carries TRBV5-6 and TRBJ1-1; D uncertain. This CDR3 comprises 16 residues. Per the germline V gene, CDR1 is SGHDT and CDR2 is YYEEEE. The V end lost 0 bases, the J end lost 0 bases, and 12 bases lay between the germline ends. The CDR3 DNA reads as TGTGCCAGCAGCTTGGGTTTCCACAGCATGAACACTGAAGCTTTCTTT. This gives the protein CASSLGFHSMNTEAFF.

The chain recombines TRBV5-3 with TRBJ2-7, with D tentatively TRBD1 (6 bases). TRBV5-3 is reported as an ORF; its role is uncertain. V was cut by 2 bases and J by 7 bases, with 16 bases left in between. The CDR3 is 14 residues long. CDR3 amino acids: CARSFSGDKVEQYF. The CDR3 DNA reads TGTGCCAGAAGCTTTTCTGGGGACAAAGTAGAGCAGTACTTC.

This clone was recorded only once. This sequence joins TRBV19 and TRBJ1-5; TRBD1 agrees at 8 bases. Trimming at V came to 3 bases and at J to 6 bases, leaving 4 bases not matched to a gene. This CDR3 is 14 amino acids long. Germline V CDR1 and CDR2: LNHDA, SQIVND (reference sequence). CDR3 DNA sequence: TGTGCCAGTAGTATCCCAGGGGGCGGTCAGCCCCAGCATTTT. Translating gives CASSIPGGGQPQHF.

This CDR3 reads CSVEGSWQDNYNEQFF. CDR3 nucleotide sequence: TGCAGCGTTGAAGGTTCGTGGCAGGACAATTACAATGAGCAGTTCTTC. The chain uses TRBV29-1 and TRBJ2-1; possibly TRBD1 for D (5 bases). Looked up from germline, CDR1 is SQVTM and CDR2 is ANQGSEA. The CDR3 contains 16 residues. The V gene lost 1 base and the J gene lost 4 bases, with 17 bases spanning the gap.

The chain links TRBV5-1 to TRBJ1-4; D remains ambiguous. Germline V gives CDR1 SGHRS, CDR2 YFSETQ. CDR3 length equals 16 residues. V lost 1 base, J lost 1 base, and 11 bases lay in between. For the CDR3, the DNA is TGCGCCAGCAGCTTGCAAGTCCCAGGAACTAATGAAAAACTGTTTTTT. The encoded protein is CASSLQVPGTNEKLFF.

V usage is TRBV30 and J usage is TRBJ1-1; 7 bases fit TRBD1. Germline lookup yields CDR1 GTSNPN and CDR2 SVGIG (reference sequence). This CDR3 region has 16 residues. V lost 3 bases to trimming and J lost 1 base; unmatched junction nucleotides: 11. The CDR3 loop is CAWSHPRQGGNTEAFF. The DNA for the CDR3 is TGTGCCTGGAGCCACCCTCGGCAGGGGGGGAACACTGAAGCTTTCTTT. Drawing the rest from reference TRBV30 and TRBJ1-1, the complete variable domain is SQTIHQWPATLVQPVGSPLSLECTVEGTSNPNLYWYRQAAGRGLQLLFYSVGIGQISSEVPQNLSASRPQDRQFILSSKKLLLSDSGFYLCAWSHPRQGGNTEAFFGQGTRLTVV.

V gene TRBV21-1 combines with J gene TRBJ1-2; TRBD1 is the table's D call and was not checked against the DNA. TRBV21-1 is a pseudogene. This CDR3 is built from 17 residues. This CDR3 reads CASSISGQGASVDGYTF. The CDR3 DNA sequence: TGTGCCAGCAGCATTTCAGGACAGGGGGCGTCGGTAGATGGCTACACCTTC.

In this sample, this clone turned up once. V gene TRBV5-6 combines with J gene TRBJ2-1; D is undetermined. V was cut by 5 bases and J by 7 bases, with 13 bases left in between. The germline gives CDR1 SGHDT, CDR2 YYEEEE. The CDR3 length is 13 residues. CDR3: CASRLISANEQFF. As DNA, the CDR3 is TGTGCCAGCAGACTAATCTCGGCGAATGAGCAGTTCTTC.

This chain joins TRBV3-1 (or the pseudogene TRBV3-2) and TRBJ2-1, with unresolved D. Between the trimmed V and J ends, which lost 4 bases and 7 bases, there was a span of 8 bases. The germline V gene encodes CDR1 LGHDT and CDR2 YNNKEL (reference sequence). The CDR3 spans 12 residues. This CDR3 reads CASSLVGNEQFF. CDR3 sequence (DNA): TGTGCCAGCAGCCTAGTCGGGAATGAGCAGTTCTTC.

The V and J genes are TRBV9 and TRBJ1-3, with D perhaps TRBD1 (6 bases). With 3 bases removed from V and 3 bases from J, the gap between germline ends came to 16 bases. The CDR3 runs 16 residues. Germline V lookup: CDR1 SGDLS, CDR2 YYNGEE. The CDR3 sequence: CASSAPLRDNGNTIYF. For the CDR3, the DNA is TGTGCCAGCAGCGCGCCCCTGAGGGACAATGGAAACACCATATATTTT.

This rearrangement joins TRBV9 to TRBJ2-1; 12 bases are a match to TRBD2. CDR3 size: 15 residues. CDR1 and CDR2 from the germline V gene are SGDLS and YYNGEE. J lost 10 bases, V lost 4 bases, and 9 bases had no gene match. Here the CDR3 DNA reads TGTGCCAGCAGCCCCTCTAGCGGGGGGGCTAGGGAGCAGTTCTTC. Its translation is CASSPSSGGAREQFF.

This clone showed up just a few times. The V and J genes are TRBV12-5 and TRBJ2-7; D is perhaps TRBD2 (5 bases). From germline, CDR1 is LGHNT and CDR2 FRNRAP. CDR3 size: 12 residues. Trimming removed 6 bases at V and 0 bases at J, with 6 bases between. CDR3 loop: CASGRGSYEQYF. The CDR3 DNA is TGTGCTAGTGGCCGGGGCTCCTACGAGCAGTACTTC.

The rearrangement uses TRBV10-3 and TRBJ1-5; D perhaps matches TRBD1 (5 bases). V dropped 0 bases and J dropped 3 bases, with 12 bases sitting between them. This CDR3 spans 16 amino acids. Germline V gene data show CDR1 as ENHRY and CDR2 as SYGVKD. This CDR3 reads CAISESPPGNNQPQHF. The DNA of the CDR3 is TGTGCCATCAGTGAGTCGCCCCCAGGGAACAATCAGCCCCAGCATTTT.